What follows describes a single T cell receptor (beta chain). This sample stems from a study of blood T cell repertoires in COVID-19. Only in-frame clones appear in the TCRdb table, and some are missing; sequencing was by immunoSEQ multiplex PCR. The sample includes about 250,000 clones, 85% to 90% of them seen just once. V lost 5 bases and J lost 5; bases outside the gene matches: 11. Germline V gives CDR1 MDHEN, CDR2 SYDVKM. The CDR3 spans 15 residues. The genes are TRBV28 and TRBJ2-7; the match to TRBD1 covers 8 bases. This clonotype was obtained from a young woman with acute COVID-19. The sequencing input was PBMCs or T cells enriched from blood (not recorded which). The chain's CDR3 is CASSPPPGGIDEQYF. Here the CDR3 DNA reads TGTGCCAGCAGTCCCCCCCCAGGGGGCATAGACGAGCAGTACTTC.